Presented here are 15 T cell receptor beta chains from one specimen sequenced in a study of blood T cells in healthy people across ages (dated by TCRdb to between 2014 and 2016). Library creation used 5' RACE. The data were produced on an Illumina HiSeq 2500. A second 7 to 11 cycle PCR used a sample-barcoded 5' primer and a J-beta primer mix. TCRdb passed the public sequencing reads through fastp at Q25 and MiXCR, retaining productive beta sequences. Rows merge per CDR3 protein into single entries with the most common DNA and genes. A total of around 800,000 distinct CDR3 sequences appear in this sample, around 24% of them only once. Of the sample, around 3% is held by the ten largest clones. These data were also reused for a study on T cells of mothers and their children.

The sequenced sample was blood. The receptor set was obtained from a boy between 10 and 17 years old in good health.

This clonotype was observed a handful of times. The V and J genes are TRBV4-1 and TRBJ1-4; D ambiguous. Trimming cost V 4 bases and J 7 bases, with 10 bases left between them. Germline CDR1 MGHRA, CDR2 YSYEKL. The CDR3 is 13 amino acids. The CDR3 DNA sequence: TGCGCCAGCAGCCTCTCCCAACCTGAAAAACTGTTTTTT. This sequence encodes CASSLSQPEKLFF.

This clonotype occurred a few times. This sequence joins TRBV7-3 and TRBJ2-3; D is ambiguous. The V gene's germline CDR1 is SGHTA and CDR2 FQGTGA. With 2 bases removed from V and 5 bases from J, the gap between germline ends came to 8 bases. The CDR3 has 13 residues. The CDR3 DNA sequence: TGTGCCAGCAGCTTAGGGCAAATAGATACGCAGTATTTT. It specifies CASSLGQIDTQYF.

This clonotype was counted between two and nine times. One end of the junction varies from germline; a read error may be responsible. The chain joins TRBV7-7 to TRBJ2-5; the D gene is possibly TRBD2 (7 bases). Judging by the DNA end, TRBJ2-1 fits better; the J call may be wrong. The CDR3 totals 16 residues. From germline, CDR1 is SSHAT and CDR2 FNYEAQ (reference sequence). The CDR3 here is CASSHGGRGPGNEQFF. The CDR3 coding sequence is TGTGCTAGCAGCCACGGGGGGCGGGGGCCGGGGAATGAGCAGTTCTTC.

This sequence joins TRBV5-4 and TRBJ2-6; no reliable D call. The CDR3 runs to 19 residues. In germline, CDR1 is SGHNT, CDR2 YYREEE (reference sequence). V was clipped by 3 bases and J by 0 bases, with 19 bases between them. The CDR3 sequence: CASSSAVTAINSGANVLTF. CDR3 nucleotides: TGTGCCAGCAGCTCGGCCGTCACAGCGATTAACTCTGGGGCCAACGTCCTGACTTTC.

Here the CDR3 reads CASSYSTDRGEYTQYF. The CDR3 nucleotides are TGTGCCAGCAGTTACTCGACGGACAGGGGGGAATATACGCAGTATTTT. This chain joins TRBV6-6 and TRBJ2-3, with 10 bases lining up with TRBD1. Germline CDR1 MNHNY, CDR2 SVGAGI (reference sequence). V lost 0 bases, J lost 7 bases, and 7 bases stayed unmatched. The CDR3 covers 16 residues.

There are a few counts of this clonotype. CDR3 bases: TGCAGTGCTAGACCCCCGTTCGCTGAAGCTTTCTTT. It translates to CSARPPFAEAFF. The chain employs TRBV20-1 and TRBJ1-1, with D hard to call. Germline V CDR1 and CDR2: DFQATT, SNEGSKA (reference sequence). This CDR3 has 12 residues. The V gene lost 2 bases and the J gene lost 6 bases, with 10 bases spanning the gap.

This clonotype has more than one count but fewer than ten. The gene calls are TRBV6-5 and TRBJ2-1, with 9 positions matching TRBD1. This CDR3 comprises 15 residues. CDR1 and CDR2 (germline): MNHEY, SVGAGI. Unmatched junction bases numbered 2, after V lost 0 bases and J lost 5 bases. In DNA form, the CDR3 reads TGTGCCAGCAGTTACTCCGGGACAGGGCACAATGAGCAGTTCTTC. It codes for CASSYSGTGHNEQFF.

The sample holds a few counts of this clonotype. The rearrangement joins TRBV6-5 to TRBJ1-3; D is perhaps TRBD1 (5 bases). This CDR3 has 14 amino acids. Trimming cost V 8 bases and J 2 bases, with 13 bases left between them. From germline, CDR1 is MNHEY and CDR2 SVGAGI. The chain's CDR3 is CASGPGVTGNTIYF. CDR3 sequence (DNA): TGTGCCAGCGGGCCGGGGGTAACTGGAAACACCATATATTTT.

The chain uses TRBV24-1 and TRBJ1-2; tentative D call: TRBD1 (5 bases). This CDR3 has 14 residues. With 4 bases removed from V and 8 bases from J, the gap between germline ends came to 16 bases. Germline assignment: CDR1 KGHDR and CDR2 SFDVKD. CDR3 in DNA: TGTGCCACCAGTGACCGCCCCGGGGGTGAAGGCTACACCTTC. Encoded protein: CATSDRPGGEGYTF.

The rearrangement links TRBV18 to TRBJ2-7; TRBD2 is a possible D gene (5 bases). The CDR3 runs 15 residues. CDR1 is KGHSH and CDR2 is LQKENI in the germline V gene. Deletions cut 6 bases from V and 0 bases from J, with 15 bases between. The CDR3 loop reads CASSLIGLSSYEQYF. As DNA, the CDR3 is TGTGCCAGCTCCCTGATAGGACTTTCCTCCTACGAGCAGTACTTC.

The chain couples TRBV27 to TRBJ2-7; D may be TRBD1 (8 bases). The CDR3 is 13 amino acids. CDR1 is MNHEY and CDR2 is SMNVEV in the germline V gene (reference sequence). Trimming removed 4 bases at V and 9 bases at J, with 16 bases between. CDR3 nucleotides: TGTGCCAGCAGTTCCGGGACAGGACTAGGGCAGTACTTC. Amino acids: CASSSGTGLGQYF.

V and J are TRBV2 and TRBJ2-1; either TRBD1 or TRBD2 may fit D (5 bases each). The tail of the sequence fits TRBJ2-7 better, so the J call may be wrong. The germline V gene encodes CDR1 SNHLY and CDR2 FYNNEI. The CDR3 covers 13 residues. The CDR3 sequence: CASSEGGPMGQYF. CDR3 DNA: TGTGCCAGCAGTGAAGGGGGACCGATGGGACAGTACTTC.

The chain combines TRBV5-1 with TRBJ2-3; the D is unclear. The CDR3 length is 14 residues. The ends were cut back, 4 bases at V and 2 bases at J, with 11 bases in the middle. Per the germline V gene, CDR1 is SGHRS and CDR2 is YFSETQ. Here the CDR3 reads CASSPGRLTDTQYF. The DNA of the CDR3 is TGCGCCAGCAGCCCGGGCAGACTCACAGATACGCAGTATTTT.

This chain connects TRBV2 to TRBJ2-2; a weak D match, TRBD1 (5 bases). The V end was cut by 4 bases, the J end by 0 bases, with 9 bases between. This CDR3 spans 15 amino acids. Germline lookup yields CDR1 SNHLY and CDR2 FYNNEI. CDR3 DNA: TGTGCCAGCAGTGTACAGGAGCCGAACACCGGGGAGCTGTTTTTT. Amino acids: CASSVQEPNTGELFF.

The rearrangement joins TRBV5-1 to TRBJ2-7; 9 nucleotides line up with TRBD2. The CDR3 has 18 residues. Germline values: CDR1 SGHRS, CDR2 YFSETQ. J gave up 5 bases and V 4 bases, and 19 bases lay outside the gene matches. CDR3: CASSPWPFRLAGPHEQYF. CDR3 sequence (DNA): TGCGCCAGCAGCCCCTGGCCGTTTAGGCTAGCGGGGCCCCACGAGCAGTACTTC.